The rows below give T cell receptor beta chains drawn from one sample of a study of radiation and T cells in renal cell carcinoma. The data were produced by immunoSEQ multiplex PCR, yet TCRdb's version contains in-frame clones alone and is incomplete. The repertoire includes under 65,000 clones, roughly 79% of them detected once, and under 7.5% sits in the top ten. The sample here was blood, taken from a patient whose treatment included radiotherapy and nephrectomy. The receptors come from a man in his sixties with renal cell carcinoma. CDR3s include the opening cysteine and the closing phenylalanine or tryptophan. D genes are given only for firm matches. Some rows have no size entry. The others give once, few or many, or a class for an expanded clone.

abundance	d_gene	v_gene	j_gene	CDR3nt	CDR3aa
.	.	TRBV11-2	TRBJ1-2	TGTGCCAGCAGCTTAGCCCCCGAAGTAGGCTACACCTTC	CASSLAPEVGYTF
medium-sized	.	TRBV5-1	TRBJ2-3	TGCGCCAGCAGCTTGGGACTCTCTTCTAGCACAGATACGCAGTATTTT	CASSLGLSSSTDTQYF
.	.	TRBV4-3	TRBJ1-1	TGCGCCAGCAGCCAGGATGAGGGCACTGAGGCTTTCTTT	CASSQDEGTEAFF
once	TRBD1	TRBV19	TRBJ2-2	TGTGCCACCGCCGACCTGGGGACAGGGTACGCCGGGGAGCTGTTTTTT	CATADLGTGYAGELFF
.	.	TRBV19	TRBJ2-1	TGTGCCAGTAGTATCCGGGAAGAAAACAATGAGCAGTTCTTC	CASSIREENNEQFF
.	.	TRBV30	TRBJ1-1	TGTGCCTGGAGTAAAGCAGGGGTGGACACTGAAGCTTTCTTT	CAWSKAGVDTEAFF
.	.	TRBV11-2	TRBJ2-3	TGTGCCAGCAGCTTAGATCATCAAGATACGCAGTATTTT	CASSLDHQDTQYF
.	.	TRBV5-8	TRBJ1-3	TGTGCCAGCAGCTTAATAAGAGGCTCTGGAAACACCATATATTTT	CASSLIRGSGNTIYF
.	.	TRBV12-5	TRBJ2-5	TGTGCTAGTGGTTTGGTACTGGAGACCCAGTACTTC	CASGLVLETQYF
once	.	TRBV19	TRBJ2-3	TGTGCCAGTAGTACGACCATGGATACGCAGTATTTT	CASSTTMDTQYF
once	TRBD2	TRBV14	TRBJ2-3	TGTGCCAGCAGCCAGTTCCTGCGGGGGGGCCGTCAAGATACGCAGTATTTT	CASSQFLRGGRQDTQYF
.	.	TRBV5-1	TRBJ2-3	TGCGCCAGCAGTACTAGTCAGACAGATACGCAGTATTTT	CASSTSQTDTQYF
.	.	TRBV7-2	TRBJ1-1	TGTGCCAGCAGCTTATTTACACAGGGCACTGAAGCTTTCTTT	CASSLFTQGTEAFF
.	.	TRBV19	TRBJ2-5	TGTGCCAGTAGTCTCGGGCATCAAGAGACCCAGTACTTC	CASSLGHQETQYF
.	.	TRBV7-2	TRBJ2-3	TGTGCCAGCAGCTTATCTGGGGACCCACGCACAGATACGCAGTATTTT	CASSLSGDPRTDTQYF
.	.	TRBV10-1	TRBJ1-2	TGCGCCAGCAGTAGGGAGAGTGGGTATGGCTACACCTTC	CASSRESGYGYTF
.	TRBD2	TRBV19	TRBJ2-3	TGTGCCAGTAGTTTTTGGGCGGGAGGGCCGATAGATACGCAGTATTTT	CASSFWAGGPIDTQYF
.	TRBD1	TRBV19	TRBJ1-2	TGTGCCAGTAGTATAGGAGGGGACAGGGCGAACTATGGCTACACCTTC	CASSIGGDRANYGYTF
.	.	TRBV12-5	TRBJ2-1	TGTGCTAGTGGTTCATCCGGGACTCGCGGCAATGAGCAGTTCTTC	CASGSSGTRGNEQFF
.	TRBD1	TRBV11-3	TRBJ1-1	TGTGCCAGCAGCCTCGGAACAGCTGATTCAGGGGGCGCGGACACTGAAGCTTTCTTT	CASSLGTADSGGADTEAFF
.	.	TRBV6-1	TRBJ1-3	TGTGCCAGCAGTGACGGACCCCTAGCGGGAAACACCATATATTTT	CASSDGPLAGNTIYF
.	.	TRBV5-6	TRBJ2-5	TGTGCCAGCAAATTTCAGGGGGGTGGGCAAGAGACCCAGTACTTC	CASKFQGGGQETQYF
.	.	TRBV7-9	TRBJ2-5	TGTGCCAGCAGCTCCCGGGGCCCGGAGACCCAGTACTTC	CASSSRGPETQYF
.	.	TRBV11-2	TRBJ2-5	TGTGCCAGCAGCTTCGGGGAGACCCAGTACTTC	CASSFGETQYF
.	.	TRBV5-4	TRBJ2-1	TGTGCCAGCAGCTTGGAGGAATCCTACAATGAGCAGTTCTTC	CASSLEESYNEQFF
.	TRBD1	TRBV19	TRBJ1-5	TGTGCCAGTAGCCAGACAGGGGGCAATCAGCCCCAGCATTTT	CASSQTGGNQPQHF
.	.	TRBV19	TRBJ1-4	TGTGCCAGTAGTCCCCAGCCGGAGGGAAAACTGTTTTTT	CASSPQPEGKLFF
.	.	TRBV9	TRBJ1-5	TGTGCCAGCAGCCCTGACCGGGGCAATCAGCCCCAGCATTTT	CASSPDRGNQPQHF
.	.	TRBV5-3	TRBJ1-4	TGTGCCAGAAGCTTATTGGCGGGGGCTAATGAAAAACTGTTTTTT	CARSLLAGANEKLFF
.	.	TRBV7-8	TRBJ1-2	TGTGCCAGCAGCTTGAGGCAGGGCTATGGCTACACCTTC	CASSLRQGYGYTF
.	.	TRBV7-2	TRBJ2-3	TGTGCCAGCAGCGTTCAGGGAGATACGCAGTATTTT	CASSVQGDTQYF
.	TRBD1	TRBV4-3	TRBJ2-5	TGCGCCAGCAGCCAAGAAGGGAGACAGGGCCGCACGACCCAGTACTTC	CASSQEGRQGRTTQYF
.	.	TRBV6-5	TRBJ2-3	TGTGCCAGCAGTTACTCGACATCAGATACGCAGTATTTT	CASSYSTSDTQYF
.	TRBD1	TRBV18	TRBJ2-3	TGTGCCAGCTCACCTGGGACAGGGGGCACAGATACGCAGTATTTT	CASSPGTGGTDTQYF
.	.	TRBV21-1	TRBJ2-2	TGTGCCAGCAGCAAGGACAGGGGGAACACCGGGGAGCTGTTTTTT	CASSKDRGNTGELFF
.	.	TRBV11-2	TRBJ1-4	TGTGCCAGCAGCTTAGGAGTCGGGGCTTCTAATGAAAAACTGTTTTTT	CASSLGVGASNEKLFF
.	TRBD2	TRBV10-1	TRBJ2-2	TGCGCCAGCAGTGATTCTAGCGGGAACACCGGGGAGCTGTTTTTT	CASSDSSGNTGELFF
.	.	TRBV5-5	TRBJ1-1	TGTGCCAGCAGCTTTGGAAAGGGCCGACCCAACACTGAAGCTTTCTTT	CASSFGKGRPNTEAFF
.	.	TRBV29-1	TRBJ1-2	TGCAGCGTTGTGGATATCTATGGCTACACCTTC	CSVVDIYGYTF
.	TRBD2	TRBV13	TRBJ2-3	TGTGCCAGCAGCCGCCCCGGGACTAGACTCACAGATACGCAGTATTTT	CASSRPGTRLTDTQYF
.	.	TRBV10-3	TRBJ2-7	TGTGCCATCAGTGAGTCATCCAGACGGTCCTACGAGCAGTACTTC	CAISESSRRSYEQYF
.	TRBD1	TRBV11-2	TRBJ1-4	TGTGCCAGCAGCTTAGGGACAGGCTTTTGGAATGAAAAACTGTTTTTT	CASSLGTGFWNEKLFF
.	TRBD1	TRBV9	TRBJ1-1	TGTGCCAGCAGCCCAACCATTCCCTACAGGGGGGCTTTGGGAGAAACTGAAGCTTTCTTT	CASSPTIPYRGALGETEAFF
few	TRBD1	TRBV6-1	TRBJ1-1	TGTGCCAGCAGTGCCCAGACAGGGGGCAACACTGAAGCTTTCTTT	CASSAQTGGNTEAFF
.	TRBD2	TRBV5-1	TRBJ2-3	TGCGCCAGCAGCCGAGCGGGAGCCCGCACAGATACGCAGTATTTT	CASSRAGARTDTQYF
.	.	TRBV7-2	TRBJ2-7	TGTGCCAGCAGCTTAGTCGGGGAATGGTTCGAGCAGTACTTC	CASSLVGEWFEQYF
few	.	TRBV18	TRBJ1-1	TGTGCCAGCTCACCAAACAGCTTGAACACTGAAGCTTTCTTT	CASSPNSLNTEAFF
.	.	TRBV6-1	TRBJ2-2	TGTGCCAGCAGTGAAACCTTTAGAGCGGAGAACACCGGGGAGCTGTTTTTT	CASSETFRAENTGELFF
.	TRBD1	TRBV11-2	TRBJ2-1	TGTGCCAGCAGCTCCATGGGACAGGGCCTCGATGAGCAGTTCTTC	CASSSMGQGLDEQFF
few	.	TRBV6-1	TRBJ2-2	TGTGCCAGCAGCATCGGCCCGCAAAACACCGGGGAGCTGTTTTTT	CASSIGPQNTGELFF